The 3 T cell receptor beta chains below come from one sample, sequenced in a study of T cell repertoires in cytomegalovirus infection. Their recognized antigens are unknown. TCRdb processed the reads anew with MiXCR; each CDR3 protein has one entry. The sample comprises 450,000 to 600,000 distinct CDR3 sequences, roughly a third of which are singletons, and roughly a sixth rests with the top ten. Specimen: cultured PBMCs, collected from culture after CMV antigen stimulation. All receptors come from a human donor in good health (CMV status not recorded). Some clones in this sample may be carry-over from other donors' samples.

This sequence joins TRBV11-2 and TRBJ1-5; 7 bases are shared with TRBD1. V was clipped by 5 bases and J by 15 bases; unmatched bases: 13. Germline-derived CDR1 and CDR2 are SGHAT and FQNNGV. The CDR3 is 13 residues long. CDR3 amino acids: CASSPSGDSYMHF. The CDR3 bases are TGTGCCAGCAGCCCCTCGGGGGACAGCTATATGCATTTT.

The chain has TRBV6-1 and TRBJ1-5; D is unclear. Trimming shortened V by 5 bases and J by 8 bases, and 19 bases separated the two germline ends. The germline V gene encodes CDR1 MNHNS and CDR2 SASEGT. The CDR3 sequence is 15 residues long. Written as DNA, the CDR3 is TGTGCCAGCAGTTATCATAGGGCCGTTAGGGAGCCCCAGCATTTT. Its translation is CASSYHRAVREPQHF.

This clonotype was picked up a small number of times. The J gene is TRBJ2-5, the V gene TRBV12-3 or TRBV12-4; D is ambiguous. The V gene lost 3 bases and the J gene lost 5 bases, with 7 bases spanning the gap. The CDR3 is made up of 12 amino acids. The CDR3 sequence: CASSFAVETQYF. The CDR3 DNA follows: TGTGCCAGCAGTTTTGCGGTTGAGACCCAGTACTTC.